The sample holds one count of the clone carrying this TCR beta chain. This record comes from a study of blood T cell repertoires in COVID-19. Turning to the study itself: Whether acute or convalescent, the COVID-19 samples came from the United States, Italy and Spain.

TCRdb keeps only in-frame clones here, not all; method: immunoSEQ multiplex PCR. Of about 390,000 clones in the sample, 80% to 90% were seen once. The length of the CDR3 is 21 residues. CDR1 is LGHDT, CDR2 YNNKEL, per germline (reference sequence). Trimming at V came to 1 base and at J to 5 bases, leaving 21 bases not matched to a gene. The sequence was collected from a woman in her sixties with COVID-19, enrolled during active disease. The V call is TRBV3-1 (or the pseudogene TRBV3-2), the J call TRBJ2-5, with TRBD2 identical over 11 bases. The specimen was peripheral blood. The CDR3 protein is CASSQGPSGGSTANVGETQYF. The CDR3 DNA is TGTGCCAGCAGCCAAGGGCCTAGCGGGGGGTCTACGGCCAATGTGGGGGAGACCCAGTACTTC.